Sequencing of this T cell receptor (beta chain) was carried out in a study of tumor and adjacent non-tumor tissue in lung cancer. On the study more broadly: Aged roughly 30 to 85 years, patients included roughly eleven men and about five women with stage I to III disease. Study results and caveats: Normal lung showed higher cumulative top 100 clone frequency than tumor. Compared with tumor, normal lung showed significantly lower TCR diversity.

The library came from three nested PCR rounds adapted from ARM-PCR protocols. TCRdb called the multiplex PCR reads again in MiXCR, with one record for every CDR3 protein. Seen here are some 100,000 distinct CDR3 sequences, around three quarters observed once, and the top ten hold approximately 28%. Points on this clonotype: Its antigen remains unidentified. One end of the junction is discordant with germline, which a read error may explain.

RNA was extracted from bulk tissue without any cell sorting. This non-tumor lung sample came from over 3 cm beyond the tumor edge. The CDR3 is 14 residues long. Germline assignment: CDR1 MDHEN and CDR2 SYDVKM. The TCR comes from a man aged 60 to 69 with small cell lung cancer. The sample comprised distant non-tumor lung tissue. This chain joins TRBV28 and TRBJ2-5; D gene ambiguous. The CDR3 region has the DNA TGTGTCAGCAGTTTAGACAAGGGTGGGGAGACCCAGTACTTC. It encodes CVSSLDKGGETQYF. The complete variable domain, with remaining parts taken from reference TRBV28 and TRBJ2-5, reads DVKVTQSSRYLVKRTGEKVFLECVQDMDHENMFWYRQDPGLGLRLIYFSYDVKMKEKGDIPEGYSVSREKKERFSLILESASTNQTSMYLCVSSLDKGGETQYFGPGTRLLVL.